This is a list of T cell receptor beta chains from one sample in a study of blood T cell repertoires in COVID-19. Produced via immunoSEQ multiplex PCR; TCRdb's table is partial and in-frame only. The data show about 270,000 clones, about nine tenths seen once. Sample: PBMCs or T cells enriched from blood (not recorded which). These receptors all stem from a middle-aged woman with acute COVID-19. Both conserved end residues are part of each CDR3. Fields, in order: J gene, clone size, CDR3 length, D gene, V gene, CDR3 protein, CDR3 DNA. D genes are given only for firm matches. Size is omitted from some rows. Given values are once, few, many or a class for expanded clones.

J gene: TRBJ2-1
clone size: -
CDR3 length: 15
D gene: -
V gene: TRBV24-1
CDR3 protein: CATSDPGTAVDEQFF
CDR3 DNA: TGTGCCACCAGTGACCCAGGGACTGCCGTCGATGAGCAGTTCTTC

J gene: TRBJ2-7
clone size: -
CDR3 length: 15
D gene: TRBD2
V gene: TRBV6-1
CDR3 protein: CASSEGSGGPYEQYF
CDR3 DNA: TGTGCCAGCAGTGAGGGAAGCGGGGGCCCCTACGAGCAGTACTTC

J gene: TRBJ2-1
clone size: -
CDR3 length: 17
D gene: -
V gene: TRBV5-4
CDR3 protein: CAMLPGGLGGFNNEQFF
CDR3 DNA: TGTGCCATGTTGCCAGGGGGACTCGGAGGGTTTAACAATGAGCAGTTCTTC

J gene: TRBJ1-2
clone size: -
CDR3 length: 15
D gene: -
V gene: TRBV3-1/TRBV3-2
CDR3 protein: CASSGLRAANYGYTF
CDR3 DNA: TGTGCCAGCAGCGGACTGAGGGCAGCTAACTATGGCTACACCTTC

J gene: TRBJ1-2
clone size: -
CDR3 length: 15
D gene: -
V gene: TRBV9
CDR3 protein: CASSVFSGFTDGYTF
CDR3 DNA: TGTGCCAGCAGCGTATTTAGTGGGTTCACAGATGGCTACACCTTC

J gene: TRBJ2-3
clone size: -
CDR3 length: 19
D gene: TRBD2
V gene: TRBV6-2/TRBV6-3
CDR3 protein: CASSYFGGWSGEDTDTQYF
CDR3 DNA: TGTGCCAGCAGTTACTTTGGAGGTTGGAGCGGGGAAGACACAGATACGCAGTATTTT

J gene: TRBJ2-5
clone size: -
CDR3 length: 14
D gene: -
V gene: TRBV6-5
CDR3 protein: CASRTDLTIETQYF
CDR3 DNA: TGTGCCAGCAGGACAGACCTAACCATCGAGACCCAGTACTTC

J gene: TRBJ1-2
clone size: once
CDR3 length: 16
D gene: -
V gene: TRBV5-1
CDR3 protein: CASSLRAGEESGGYTF
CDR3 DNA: TGCGCCAGCAGCTTGCGGGCAGGGGAAGAGTCAGGAGGCTACACCTTC

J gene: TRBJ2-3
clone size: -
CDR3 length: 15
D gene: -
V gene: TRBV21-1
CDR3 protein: CATRTSGGLSYTQYF
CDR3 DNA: TGTGCCACCCGGACTAGCGGGGGGCTCAGTTATACGCAGTATTTT

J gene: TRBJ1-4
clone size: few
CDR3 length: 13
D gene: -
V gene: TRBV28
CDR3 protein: CASTGPVNEKLFF
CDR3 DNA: TGTGCCAGCACTGGTCCGGTTAATGAAAAACTGTTTTTT

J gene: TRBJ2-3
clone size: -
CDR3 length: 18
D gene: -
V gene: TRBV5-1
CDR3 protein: CASSLALASSSSTDTQYF
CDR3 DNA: TGCGCCAGCAGCTTGGCCCTAGCGTCCTCGTCTAGCACAGATACGCAGTATTTT

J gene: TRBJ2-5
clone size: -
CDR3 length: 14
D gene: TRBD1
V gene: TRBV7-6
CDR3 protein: CASTEQGVQETQYF
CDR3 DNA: TGTGCCAGCACCGAACAGGGGGTCCAAGAGACCCAGTACTTC

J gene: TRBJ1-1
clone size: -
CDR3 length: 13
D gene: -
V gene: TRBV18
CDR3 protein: CASSTGMGTEAFF
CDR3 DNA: TGTGCCAGCTCAACAGGGATGGGTACTGAAGCTTTCTTT

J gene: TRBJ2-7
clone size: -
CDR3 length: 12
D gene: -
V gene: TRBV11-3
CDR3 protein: CASSSQGYEQYF
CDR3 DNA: TGTGCCAGCAGCTCCCAGGGTTACGAGCAGTACTTC

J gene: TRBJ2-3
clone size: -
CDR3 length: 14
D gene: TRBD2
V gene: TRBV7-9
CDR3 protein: CASLAGGSTDTQYF
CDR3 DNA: TGTGCCAGCCTAGCGGGAGGGAGCACAGATACGCAGTATTTT

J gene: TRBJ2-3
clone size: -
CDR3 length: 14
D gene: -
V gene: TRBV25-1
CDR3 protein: CASSEFRGTDTQYF
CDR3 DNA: TGTGCCAGCAGTGAATTCCGGGGGACAGATACGCAGTATTTT

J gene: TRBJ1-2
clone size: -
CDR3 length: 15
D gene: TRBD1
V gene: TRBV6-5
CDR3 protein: CASSYSPDRAQGYTF
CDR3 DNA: TGTGCCAGCAGTTACTCGCCGGACAGGGCACAAGGCTACACCTTC

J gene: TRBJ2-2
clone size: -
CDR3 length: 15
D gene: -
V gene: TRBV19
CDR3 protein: CASSIGTVVTGELFF
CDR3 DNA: TGTGCCAGTAGTATCGGAACAGTAGTCACCGGGGAGCTGTTTTTT

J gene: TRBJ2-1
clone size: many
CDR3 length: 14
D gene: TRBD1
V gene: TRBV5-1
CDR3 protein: CASSLGQGYNEQFF
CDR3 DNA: TGCGCCAGCAGCTTGGGACAGGGCTACAATGAGCAGTTCTTC

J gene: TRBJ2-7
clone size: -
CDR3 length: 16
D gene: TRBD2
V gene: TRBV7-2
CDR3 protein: CASSSGLAGRSYEQYF
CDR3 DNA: TGTGCCAGCAGCTCGGGACTAGCGGGGCGATCCTACGAGCAGTACTTC

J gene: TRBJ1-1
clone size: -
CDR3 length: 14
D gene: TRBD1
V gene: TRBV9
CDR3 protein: CASSAGTGATEAFF
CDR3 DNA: TGTGCCAGCAGCGCTGGGACAGGTGCTACTGAAGCTTTCTTT

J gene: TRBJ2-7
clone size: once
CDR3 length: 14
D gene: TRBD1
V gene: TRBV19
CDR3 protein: CASSIGTGGYEQYF
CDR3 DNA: TGTGCCAGTAGTATCGGGACAGGGGGCTACGAGCAGTACTTC

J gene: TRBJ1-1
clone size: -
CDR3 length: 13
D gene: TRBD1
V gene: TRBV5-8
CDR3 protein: CASNRGGRTEAFF
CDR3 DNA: TGTGCCAGCAACAGGGGTGGGAGAACTGAAGCTTTCTTT

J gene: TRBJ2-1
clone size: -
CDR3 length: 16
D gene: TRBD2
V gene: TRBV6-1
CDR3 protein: CASSDPGLAGTNEQFF
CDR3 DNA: TGTGCCAGCAGTGACCCGGGACTAGCGGGAACCAATGAGCAGTTCTTC

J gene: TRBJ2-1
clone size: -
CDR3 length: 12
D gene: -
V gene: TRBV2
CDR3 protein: CASSEQYNEQFF
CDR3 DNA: TGTGCCAGCAGTGAGCAGTACAATGAGCAGTTCTTC

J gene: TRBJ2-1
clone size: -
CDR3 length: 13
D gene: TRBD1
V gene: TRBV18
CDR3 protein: CASSTTGENEQFF
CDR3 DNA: TGTGCCAGCTCAACGACAGGGGAGAATGAGCAGTTCTTC

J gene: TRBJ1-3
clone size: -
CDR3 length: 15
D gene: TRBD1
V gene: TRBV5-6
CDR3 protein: CASSLGTASGNTIYF
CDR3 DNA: TGTGCCAGCAGCTTAGGGACAGCCTCTGGAAACACCATATATTTT

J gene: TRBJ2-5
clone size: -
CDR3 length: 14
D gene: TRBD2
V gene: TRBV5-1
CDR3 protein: CASSPTGGQETQYF
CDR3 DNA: TGCGCCAGCAGCCCCACGGGGGGTCAAGAGACCCAGTACTTC

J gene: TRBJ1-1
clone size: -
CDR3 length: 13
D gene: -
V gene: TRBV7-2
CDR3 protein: CASSLEAAIEAFF
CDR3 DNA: TGTGCCAGCAGCTTAGAGGCAGCGATTGAAGCTTTCTTT

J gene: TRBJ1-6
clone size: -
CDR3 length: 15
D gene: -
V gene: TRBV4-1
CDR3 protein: CASSQETGGYSPLHF
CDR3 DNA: TGCGCCAGCAGCCAAGAGACAGGTGGTTATTCACCCCTCCACTTT